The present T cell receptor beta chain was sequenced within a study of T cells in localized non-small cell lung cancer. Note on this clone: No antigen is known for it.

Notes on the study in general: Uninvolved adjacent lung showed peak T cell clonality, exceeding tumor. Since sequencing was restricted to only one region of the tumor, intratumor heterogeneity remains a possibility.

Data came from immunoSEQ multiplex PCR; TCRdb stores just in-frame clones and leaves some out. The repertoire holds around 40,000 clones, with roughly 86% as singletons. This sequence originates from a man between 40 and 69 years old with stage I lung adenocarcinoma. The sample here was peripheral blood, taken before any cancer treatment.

CDR3 in amino acids: CASNFRAITDTQYF. CDR3 in DNA: TGTGCCAGCAATTTCAGGGCTATCACAGATACGCAGTATTTT. The chain couples TRBV2 to TRBJ2-3; the D gene is possibly TRBD1 (5 bases). Trimming left V 7 bases short and J 2 bases short, with 13 bases between. Germline V CDR1 and CDR2: SNHLY, FYNNEI. This CDR3 region has 14 residues.